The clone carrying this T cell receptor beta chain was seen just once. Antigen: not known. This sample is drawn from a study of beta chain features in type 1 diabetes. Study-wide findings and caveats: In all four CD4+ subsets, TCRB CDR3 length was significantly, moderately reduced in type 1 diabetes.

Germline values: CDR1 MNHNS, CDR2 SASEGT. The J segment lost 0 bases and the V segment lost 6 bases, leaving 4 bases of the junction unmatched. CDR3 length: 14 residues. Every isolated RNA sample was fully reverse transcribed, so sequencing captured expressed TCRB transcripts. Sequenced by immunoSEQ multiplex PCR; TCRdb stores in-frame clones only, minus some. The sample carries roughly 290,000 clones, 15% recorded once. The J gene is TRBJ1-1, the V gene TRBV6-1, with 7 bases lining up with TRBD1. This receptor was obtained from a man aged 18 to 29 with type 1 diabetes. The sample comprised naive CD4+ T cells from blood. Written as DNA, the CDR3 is TGTGCCAGCAGAGTGGACAGGATGAACACTGAAGCTTTCTTT. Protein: CASRVDRMNTEAFF.